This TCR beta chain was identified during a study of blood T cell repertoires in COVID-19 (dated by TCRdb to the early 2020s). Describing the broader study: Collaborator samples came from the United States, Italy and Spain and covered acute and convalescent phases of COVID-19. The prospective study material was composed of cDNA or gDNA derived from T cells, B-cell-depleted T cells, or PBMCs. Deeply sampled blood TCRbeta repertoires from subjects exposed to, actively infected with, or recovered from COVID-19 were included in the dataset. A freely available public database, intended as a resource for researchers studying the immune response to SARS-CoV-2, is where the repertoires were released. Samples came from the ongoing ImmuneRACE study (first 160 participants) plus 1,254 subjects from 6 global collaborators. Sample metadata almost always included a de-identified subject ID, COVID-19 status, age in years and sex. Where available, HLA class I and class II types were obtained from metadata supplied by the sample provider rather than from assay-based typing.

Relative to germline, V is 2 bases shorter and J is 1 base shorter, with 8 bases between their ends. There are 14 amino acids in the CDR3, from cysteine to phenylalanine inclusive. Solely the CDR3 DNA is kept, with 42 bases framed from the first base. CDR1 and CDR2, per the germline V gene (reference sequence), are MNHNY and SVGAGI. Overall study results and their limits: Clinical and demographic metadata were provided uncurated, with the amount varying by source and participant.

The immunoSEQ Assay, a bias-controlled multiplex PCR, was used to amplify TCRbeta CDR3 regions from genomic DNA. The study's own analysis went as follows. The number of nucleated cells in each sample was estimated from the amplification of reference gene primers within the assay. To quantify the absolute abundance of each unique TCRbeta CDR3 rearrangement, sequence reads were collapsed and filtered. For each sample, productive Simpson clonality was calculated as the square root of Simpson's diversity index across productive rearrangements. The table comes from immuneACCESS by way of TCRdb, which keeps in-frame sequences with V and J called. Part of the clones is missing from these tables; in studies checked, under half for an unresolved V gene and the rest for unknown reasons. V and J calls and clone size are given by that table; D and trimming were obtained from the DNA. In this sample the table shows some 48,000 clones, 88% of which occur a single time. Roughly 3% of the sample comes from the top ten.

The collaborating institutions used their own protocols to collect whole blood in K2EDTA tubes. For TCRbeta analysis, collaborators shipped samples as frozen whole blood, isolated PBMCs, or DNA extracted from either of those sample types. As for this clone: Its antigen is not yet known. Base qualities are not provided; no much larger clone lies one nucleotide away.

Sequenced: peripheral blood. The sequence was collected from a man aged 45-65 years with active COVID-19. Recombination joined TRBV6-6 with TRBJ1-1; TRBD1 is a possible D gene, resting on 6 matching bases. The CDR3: CASSYAGANTEAFF. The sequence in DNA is TGTGCCAGCAGTTACGCAGGGGCGAACACTGAAGCTTTCTTT.